This T cell receptor (beta chain) was recorded in a study of molecular identifiers for immune sequencing clone quantification. Study results and caveats: Jurkat TCR RNA from one cell was spiked into around 1 million naive cells, and it was reportedly detectable there.

Germline lookup yields CDR1 SGDLS and CDR2 YYNGEE. The V and J ends lost 1 base and 9 bases respectively, with 13 bases between them. The length of the CDR3 is 14 residues. This clonotype was counted many times. Its specificity is unknown. It was from approximately 22,000 to 940,000 sorted cells, with 10%, 30% or 50% RNA, that naive CD8 libraries came. TCRdb called the PCR reads again in MiXCR, with one record for every CDR3 protein. Counted here are tens of thousands of distinct CDR3 sequences, 19% occurring once; the ten biggest clones make up more than 1.4%. V usage is TRBV9 and J usage is TRBJ2-2, with D perhaps being TRBD1 or TRBD2 (5 bases each). The receptor comes from a human donor in good health. Some libraries in this study had Jurkat cell RNA spiked in. The specimen was naive CD8+ T cells from blood, with Jurkat cell RNA spiked in. Subset in this sample: FACS-sorted CD8+CD4-CCR7+CD45RA+ naive T cells. The CDR3 is CASSVWMGDRELFF. The CDR3 region has the DNA TGTGCCAGCAGCGTATGGATGGGGGACCGGGAGCTGTTTTTT.